This TCR beta chain was sequenced during a study of monozygotic twins with inflammatory bowel disease. No DNA is given; TCRdb re-called the 5' RACE reads and lists each CDR3 protein once. The table for this sample gives approximately 400,000 distinct CDR3 sequences. CDR3 length: 16 amino acids. The germline gives CDR1 MGHRA, CDR2 YSYEKL. The sequencing sample was made of blood. This rearrangement joins TRBV4-1 to TRBJ2-1. The receptor's source is a human donor with ulcerative colitis or Crohn's disease, or a healthy co-twin of an affected twin (not recorded which). The CDR3 here is CASSQDDSRSYNEQFF.